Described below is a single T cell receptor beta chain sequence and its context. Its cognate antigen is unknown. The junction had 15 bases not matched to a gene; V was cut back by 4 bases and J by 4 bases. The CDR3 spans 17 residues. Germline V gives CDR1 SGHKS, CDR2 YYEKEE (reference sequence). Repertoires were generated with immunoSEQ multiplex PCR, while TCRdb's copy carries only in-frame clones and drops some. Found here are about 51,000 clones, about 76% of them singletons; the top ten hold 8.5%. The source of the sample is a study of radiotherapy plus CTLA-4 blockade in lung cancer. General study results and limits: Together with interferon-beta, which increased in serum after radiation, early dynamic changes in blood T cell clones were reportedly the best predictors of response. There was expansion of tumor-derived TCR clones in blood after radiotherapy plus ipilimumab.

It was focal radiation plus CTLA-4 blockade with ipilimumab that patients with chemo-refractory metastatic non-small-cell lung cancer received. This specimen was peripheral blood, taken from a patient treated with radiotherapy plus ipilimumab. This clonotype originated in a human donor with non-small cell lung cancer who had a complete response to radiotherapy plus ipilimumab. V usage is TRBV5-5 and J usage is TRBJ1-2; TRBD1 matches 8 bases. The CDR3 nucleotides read TGTGCCAGCAGCCCTTTGGCGGGGGGGACAGGAACCTATGGCTACACCTTC. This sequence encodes CASSPLAGGTGTYGYTF.